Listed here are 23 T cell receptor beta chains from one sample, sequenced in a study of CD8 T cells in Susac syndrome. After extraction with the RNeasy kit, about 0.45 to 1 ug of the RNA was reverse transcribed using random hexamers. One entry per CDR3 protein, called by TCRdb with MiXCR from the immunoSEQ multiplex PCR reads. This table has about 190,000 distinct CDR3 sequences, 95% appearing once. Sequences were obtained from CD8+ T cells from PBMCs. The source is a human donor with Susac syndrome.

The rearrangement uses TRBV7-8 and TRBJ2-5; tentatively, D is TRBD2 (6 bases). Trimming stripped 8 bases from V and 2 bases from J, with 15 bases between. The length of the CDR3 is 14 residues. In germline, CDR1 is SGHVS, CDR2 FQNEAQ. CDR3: CASCPLGGQETQYF. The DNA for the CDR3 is TGTGCCAGCTGTCCACTGGGAGGTCAAGAGACCCAGTACTTC.

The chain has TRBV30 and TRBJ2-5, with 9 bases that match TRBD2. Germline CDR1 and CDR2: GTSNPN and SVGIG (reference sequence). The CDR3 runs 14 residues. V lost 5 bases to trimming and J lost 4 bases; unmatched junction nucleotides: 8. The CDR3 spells CAWGRGGERETQYF. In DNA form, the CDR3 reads TGTGCCTGGGGGCGCGGGGGGGAGAGAGAGACCCAGTACTTC. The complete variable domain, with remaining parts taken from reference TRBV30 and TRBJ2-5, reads SQTIHQWPATLVQPVGSPLSLECTVEGTSNPNLYWYRQAAGRGLQLLFYSVGIGQISSEVPQNLSASRPQDRQFILSSKKLLLSDSGFYLCAWGRGGERETQYFGPGTRLLVL.

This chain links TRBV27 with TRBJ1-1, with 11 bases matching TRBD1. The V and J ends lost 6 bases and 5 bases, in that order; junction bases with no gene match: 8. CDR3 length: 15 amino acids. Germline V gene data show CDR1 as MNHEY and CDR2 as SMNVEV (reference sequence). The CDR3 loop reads CASRKVGTGGTEAFF. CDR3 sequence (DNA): TGTGCCAGCAGGAAAGTCGGGACAGGGGGGACTGAAGCTTTCTTT.

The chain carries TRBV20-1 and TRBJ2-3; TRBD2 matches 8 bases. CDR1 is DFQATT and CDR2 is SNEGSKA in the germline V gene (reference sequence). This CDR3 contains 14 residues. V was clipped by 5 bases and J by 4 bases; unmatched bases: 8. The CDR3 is CSARGLGPSDTQYF. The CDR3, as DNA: TGCAGTGCTCGGGGACTAGGGCCCTCAGATACGCAGTATTTT.

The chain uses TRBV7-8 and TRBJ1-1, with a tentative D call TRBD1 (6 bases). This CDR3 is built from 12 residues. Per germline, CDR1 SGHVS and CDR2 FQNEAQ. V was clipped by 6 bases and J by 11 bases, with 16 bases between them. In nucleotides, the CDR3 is TGTGCCAGCAGTTTTACCCAGGGGTTTGCTTTCTTT. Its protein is CASSFTQGFAFF.

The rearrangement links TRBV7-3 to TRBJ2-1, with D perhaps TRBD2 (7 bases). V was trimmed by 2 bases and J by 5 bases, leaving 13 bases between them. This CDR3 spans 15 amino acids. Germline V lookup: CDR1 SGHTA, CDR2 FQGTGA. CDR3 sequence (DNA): TGTGCCAGCAGCTTAGGTGGGGGGGGCCACAATGAGCAGTTCTTC. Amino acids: CASSLGGGGHNEQFF.

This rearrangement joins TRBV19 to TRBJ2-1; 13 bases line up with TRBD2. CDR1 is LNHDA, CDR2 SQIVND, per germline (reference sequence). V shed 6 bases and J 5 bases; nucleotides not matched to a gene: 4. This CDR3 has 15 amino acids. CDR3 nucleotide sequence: TGTGCCAGTAGCAGAGGGACTAGCGGGAACAATGAGCAGTTCTTC. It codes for CASSRGTSGNNEQFF. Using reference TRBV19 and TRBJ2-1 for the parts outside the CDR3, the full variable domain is DGGITQSPKYLFRKEGQNVTLSCEQNLNHDAMYWYRQDPGQGLRLIYYSQIVNDFQKGDIAEGYSVSREKKESFPLTVTSAQKNPTAFYLCASSRGTSGNNEQFFGPGTRLTVL.

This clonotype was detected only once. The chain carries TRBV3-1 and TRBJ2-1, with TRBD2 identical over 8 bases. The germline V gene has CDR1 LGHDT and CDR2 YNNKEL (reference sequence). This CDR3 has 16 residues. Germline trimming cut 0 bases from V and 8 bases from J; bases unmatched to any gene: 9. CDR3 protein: CASSQELAGNGDEQFF. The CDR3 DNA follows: TGTGCCAGCAGCCAAGAATTAGCGGGAAACGGGGATGAGCAGTTCTTC.

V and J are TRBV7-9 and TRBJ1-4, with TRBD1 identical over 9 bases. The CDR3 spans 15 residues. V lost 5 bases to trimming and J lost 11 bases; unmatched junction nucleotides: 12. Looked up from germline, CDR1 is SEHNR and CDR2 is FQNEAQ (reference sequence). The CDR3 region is CASSPPGTGMAKLFF. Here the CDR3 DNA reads TGTGCCAGCAGCCCGCCCGGGACAGGGATGGCGAAACTGTTTTTT.

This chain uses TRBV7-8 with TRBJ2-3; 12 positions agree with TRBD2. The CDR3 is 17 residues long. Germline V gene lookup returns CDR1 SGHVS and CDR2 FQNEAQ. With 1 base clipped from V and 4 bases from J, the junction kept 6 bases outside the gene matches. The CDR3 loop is CASSLGLAGGHPDTQYF. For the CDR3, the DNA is TGTGCCAGCAGCTTAGGGCTAGCGGGAGGGCACCCAGATACGCAGTATTTT.

The CDR3 DNA is TGTGCCAGCAGCCAAAAACTTGGCGGAGCAGCCTACAATGAGCAGTTCTTC. This gives the protein CASSQKLGGAAYNEQFF. This chain links TRBV14 with TRBJ2-1; D remains ambiguous. Germline CDR1 is SGHDN and CDR2 is FVKESK. This CDR3 has 17 residues. Trimming stripped 2 bases from V and 2 bases from J, with 16 bases between.

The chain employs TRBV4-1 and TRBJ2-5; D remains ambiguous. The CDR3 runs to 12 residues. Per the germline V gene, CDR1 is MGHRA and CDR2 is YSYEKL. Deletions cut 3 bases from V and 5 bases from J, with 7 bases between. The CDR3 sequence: CASSHIGETQYF. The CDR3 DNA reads TGCGCCAGCAGCCACATCGGGGAGACCCAGTACTTC.

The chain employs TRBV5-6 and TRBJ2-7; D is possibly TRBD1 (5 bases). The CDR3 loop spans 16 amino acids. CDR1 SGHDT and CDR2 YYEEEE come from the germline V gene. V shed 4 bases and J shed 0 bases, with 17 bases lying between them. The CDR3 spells CASSQAMTEFSYEQYF. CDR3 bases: TGTGCCAGCAGCCAGGCGATGACAGAATTCTCCTACGAGCAGTACTTC.

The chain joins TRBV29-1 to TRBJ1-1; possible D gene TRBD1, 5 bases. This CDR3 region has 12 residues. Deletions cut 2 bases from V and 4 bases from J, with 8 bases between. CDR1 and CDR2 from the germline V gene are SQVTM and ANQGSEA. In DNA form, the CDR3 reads TGCAGCGTTGAATGGGGGGGCACTGAAGCTTTCTTT. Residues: CSVEWGGTEAFF.

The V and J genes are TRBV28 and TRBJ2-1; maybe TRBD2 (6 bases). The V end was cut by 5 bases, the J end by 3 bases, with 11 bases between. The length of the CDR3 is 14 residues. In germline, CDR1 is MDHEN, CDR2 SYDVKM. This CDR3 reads CASSPGTRYNEQFF. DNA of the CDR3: TGTGCCAGCAGTCCCGGGACTCGCTACAATGAGCAGTTCTTC.

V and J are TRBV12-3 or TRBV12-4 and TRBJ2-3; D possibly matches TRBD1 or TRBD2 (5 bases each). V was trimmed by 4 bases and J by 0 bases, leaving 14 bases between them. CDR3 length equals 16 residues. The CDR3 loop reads CASSSGALSSTDTQYF. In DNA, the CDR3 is TGTGCCAGCAGTTCCGGGGCTTTAAGTAGCACAGATACGCAGTATTTT.

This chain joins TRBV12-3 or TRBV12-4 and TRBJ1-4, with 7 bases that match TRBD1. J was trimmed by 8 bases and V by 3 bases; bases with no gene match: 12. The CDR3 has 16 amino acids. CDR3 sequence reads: CASSFAPGQKVEKLFF. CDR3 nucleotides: TGTGCCAGCAGTTTCGCACCGGGACAGAAAGTGGAAAAACTGTTTTTT.

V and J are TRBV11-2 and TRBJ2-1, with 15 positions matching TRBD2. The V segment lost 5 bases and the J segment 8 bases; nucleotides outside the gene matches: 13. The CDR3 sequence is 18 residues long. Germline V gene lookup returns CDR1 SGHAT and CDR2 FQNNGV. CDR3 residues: CASSRPGLAGGTPYEQFF. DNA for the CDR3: TGTGCCAGCAGCCGTCCGGGACTAGCGGGAGGAACTCCCTATGAGCAGTTCTTC. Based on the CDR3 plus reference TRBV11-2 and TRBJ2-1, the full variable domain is EAGVAQSPRYKIIEKRQSVAFWCNPISGHATLYWYQQILGQGPKLLIQFQNNGVVDDSQLPKDRFSAERLKGVDSTLKIQPAKLEDSAVYLCASSRPGLAGGTPYEQFFGPGTRLTVL.

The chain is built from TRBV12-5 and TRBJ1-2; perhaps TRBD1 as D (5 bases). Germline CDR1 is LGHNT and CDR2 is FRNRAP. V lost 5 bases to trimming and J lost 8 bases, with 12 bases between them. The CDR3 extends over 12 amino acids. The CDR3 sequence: CASGGAEVGYTF. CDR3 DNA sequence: TGTGCTAGTGGTGGGGCTGAGGTCGGCTACACCTTC.

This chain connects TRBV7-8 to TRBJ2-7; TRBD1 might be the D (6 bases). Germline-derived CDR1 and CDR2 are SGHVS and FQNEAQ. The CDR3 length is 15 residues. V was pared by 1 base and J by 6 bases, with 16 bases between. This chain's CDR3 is CASSLVSAGAGEQYF. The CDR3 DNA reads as TGTGCCAGCAGCTTAGTTTCGGCAGGGGCGGGCGAGCAGTACTTC.

The CDR3 loop reads CASSFGQIDLETQYF. As DNA, the CDR3 is TGTGCCAGCAGTTTCGGACAGATTGATCTCGAGACCCAGTACTTC. The chain recombines TRBV28 with TRBJ2-5; weak D call: TRBD1 (6 bases). Trimming removed 3 bases from V and 5 bases from J, with 16 bases in between. Germline V gene lookup returns CDR1 MDHEN and CDR2 SYDVKM. CDR3 length: 15 residues.

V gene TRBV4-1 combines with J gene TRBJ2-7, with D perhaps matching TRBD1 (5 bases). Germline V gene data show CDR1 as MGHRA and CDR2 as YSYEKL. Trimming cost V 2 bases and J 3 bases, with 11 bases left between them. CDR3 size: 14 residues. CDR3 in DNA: TGCGCCAGCAGCCAATGGGGCTCCCGCTACGAGCAGTACTTC. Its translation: CASSQWGSRYEQYF.

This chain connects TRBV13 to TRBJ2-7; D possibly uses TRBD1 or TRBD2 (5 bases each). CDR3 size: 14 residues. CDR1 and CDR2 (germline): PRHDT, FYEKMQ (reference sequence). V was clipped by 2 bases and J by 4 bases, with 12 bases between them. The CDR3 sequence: CASSLRVGEYEQYF. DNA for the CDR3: TGTGCCAGCAGCTTACGAGTAGGGGAGTACGAGCAGTACTTC.